The 20 T cell receptor beta chains in this list originate from one sample, sequenced in a study of human T cells and chemical hapten exposure. The time point is: pre-sensitization, week 0. This sample's treatment: therapeutic diphenylcyclopropenone sensitization with weekly scalp DPC. TCRdb ran MiXCR on the RACE reads and lists one entry per CDR3 protein. The sample lists approximately 370,000 distinct CDR3 sequences; about 5% were seen once. The starting material was whole blood, obtained in connection with sensitization to the hapten diphenylcyclopropenone (DPC). These receptors came from a woman aged 18-29 years with alopecia areata. Some clones in this sample may be carry-over from other donors' samples.

This clonotype has only a few counts. The V gene is TRBV6-2 or TRBV6-3, the J gene TRBJ1-1; D uncertain. This CDR3 contains 15 residues. Germline CDR1 MNHEY, CDR2 SVGEGT. Trimming stripped 2 bases from V and 1 base from J, with 11 bases between. The CDR3 DNA reads as TGTGCCAGCAGTTACCCCCGCATGACGAACACTGAAGCTTTCTTT. Its translation is CASSYPRMTNTEAFF.

V gene TRBV4-3 combines with J gene TRBJ2-3, with 11 bases lining up with TRBD2. CDR3 length: 19 amino acids. CDR1 is LGHNA, CDR2 YSLEER, per germline. Losses at the gene ends were 3 bases for V and 3 bases for J; bases not matched to a gene: 14. CDR3 nucleotide sequence: TGCGCCAGCAGCCACATTACTAGCGGGGGTTACGTTGGAACAGATACGCAGTATTTT. This encodes CASSHITSGGYVGTDTQYF.

At least ten counts were recorded for this clonotype. The CDR3 loop is CASSAGGAEWGPLHF. CDR3 DNA: TGTGCCAGCAGCGCAGGGGGGGCCGAATGGGGTCCCCTCCACTTT. The chain employs TRBV9 and TRBJ1-6, with TRBD1 matching over 7 bases. The CDR3 length is 15 residues. Losses at the gene ends were 3 bases for V and 13 bases for J; bases not matched to a gene: 13. Germline lookup yields CDR1 SGDLS and CDR2 YYNGEE.

The chain couples TRBV6-2 or TRBV6-3 to TRBJ2-3; 9 nucleotides match TRBD2. The V and J ends lost 2 bases and 0 bases, in that order; junction bases with no gene match: 6. From germline, CDR1 is MNHEY and CDR2 SVGEGT. The CDR3 extends over 17 amino acids. CDR3 bases: TGTGCCAGCAGTTACAGGCGCGGGGGGGCCAGCACAGATACGCAGTATTTT. This translates into CASSYRRGGASTDTQYF.

The table lists this clonotype with many counts. The junction does not match germline at one end; this may be a read error. The gene calls are TRBV7-7 and TRBJ2-5, with D perhaps matching TRBD2 (5 bases). There are 16 residues in the CDR3. Germline CDR1 and CDR2: SSHAT and FNYEAQ (reference sequence). The CDR3 is CASSPFYFGVQETQYF. The DNA of the CDR3 is TGTGCTAGCAGCCCCTTTTATTTCGGGGTCCAAGAGACCCAGTACTTC.

This rearrangement joins TRBV6-5 to TRBJ1-5, with 8 positions matching TRBD1. V shed 5 bases, J shed 6 bases, and the junction held 9 bases outside the gene matches. This CDR3 comprises 15 residues. Germline CDR1 and CDR2: MNHEY and SVGAGI. CDR3 residues: CASSAGTGFGQPQHF. CDR3 coding DNA: TGTGCCAGCAGTGCCGGGACAGGTTTTGGTCAGCCCCAGCATTTT.

Many counts were recorded for this clonotype. The rearrangement joins TRBV12-3 or TRBV12-4 to TRBJ2-2; 8 bases are a match to TRBD1. The length of the CDR3 is 14 residues. Trimming took 7 bases from V and 3 from J; bases not matched to a gene: 4. CDR3: CASTRTGYTGELFF. CDR3 nucleotide sequence: TGTGCCAGCACTCGGACAGGGTACACCGGGGAGCTGTTTTTT.

The V and J genes are TRBV6-1 and TRBJ2-7; 8 bases align to TRBD2. Germline CDR1 and CDR2: MNHNS and SASEGT. The CDR3 totals 13 residues. Germline trimming cut 8 bases from V and 3 bases from J; bases unmatched to any gene: 6. Here the CDR3 DNA reads TGTGCCAGCCGGGAGGGTATACTCTACGAGCAGTACTTC. Its protein product is CASREGILYEQYF.

This clonotype was recorded a few times. The V call is TRBV5-1, the J call TRBJ1-1; weak D call: TRBD1 (5 bases). Germline V gene data show CDR1 as SGHRS and CDR2 as YFSETQ. The germline V and J ends were trimmed by 4 bases and 0 bases, with 22 bases remaining between them. The length of the CDR3 is 18 residues. CDR3 sequence reads: CASSPEGQGPLMNTEAFF. In nucleotides, the CDR3 is TGCGCCAGCAGCCCGGAGGGTCAGGGACCCCTCATGAACACTGAAGCTTTCTTT. The variable domain in full, completed from reference TRBV5-1 and TRBJ1-1, reads KAGVTQTPRYLIKTRGQQVTLSCSPISGHRSVSWYQQTPGQGLQFLFEYFSETQRNKGNFPGRFSGRQFSNSRSEMNVSTLELGDSALYLCASSPEGQGPLMNTEAFFGQGTRLTVV.

This clonotype was observed a few times. This chain connects TRBV15 to TRBJ2-7, with 12 nucleotides matching TRBD1. The V and J ends lost 1 base and 7 bases, in that order; junction bases with no gene match: 5. The V gene's germline CDR1 is LNHNV and CDR2 YYDKDF (reference sequence). The CDR3 extends over 15 amino acids. The chain's CDR3 is CATSRGGQGAGEQYF. CDR3 sequence (DNA): TGTGCCACCAGCAGAGGGGGACAGGGGGCAGGAGAGCAGTACTTC.

This clonotype has a count of ten or more. The V call is TRBV12-3 or TRBV12-4, the J call TRBJ1-4, with D tentatively TRBD1 (5 bases). The V and J ends lost 4 bases and 2 bases respectively, with 11 bases between them. CDR3 length: 15 amino acids. CDR3 sequence: CASSSGAHTNEKLFF. As DNA, the CDR3 is TGTGCCAGCAGTTCCGGGGCGCATACTAATGAAAAACTGTTTTTT.

This clonotype was detected ten times or more. The rearrangement links TRBV27 to TRBJ2-7; D call uncertain. The CDR3 covers 11 residues. Trimming shortened V by 9 bases and J by 6 bases, and 12 bases separated the two germline ends. The germline V gene has CDR1 MNHEY and CDR2 SMNVEV (reference sequence). CDR3 DNA sequence: TGTGCCAGTACCATGCCCCGCGAGCAGTACTTC. Translation: CASTMPREQYF.

This clonotype was observed many times. The chain combines TRBV13 with TRBJ2-7; possibly TRBD2 for D (5 bases). V was cut by 5 bases and J by 1 base, with 15 bases left in between. This CDR3 has 15 residues. Germline V gene lookup returns CDR1 PRHDT and CDR2 FYEKMQ (reference sequence). The CDR3 region is CASSPTRFGSYEQYF. The CDR3 region has the DNA TGTGCCAGCAGCCCAACTAGATTTGGGTCCTACGAGCAGTACTTC. Full variable domain (rest looked up from reference TRBV13 and TRBJ2-7): AAGVIQSPRHLIKEKRETATLKCYPIPRHDTVYWYQQGPGQDPQFLISFYEKMQSDKGSIPDRFSAQQFSDYHSELNMSSLELGDSALYFCASSPTRFGSYEQYFGPGTRLTVT.

This clonotype was found a few times. V and J are TRBV5-1 and TRBJ2-5; TRBD1 might be the D (5 bases). The CDR3 is 16 amino acids. Looked up from germline, CDR1 is SGHRS and CDR2 is YFSETQ. V was trimmed by 0 bases and J by 2 bases, leaving 14 bases between them. CDR3 region: CASSLGIQGRQETQYF. CDR3 DNA: TGCGCCAGCAGCTTGGGAATCCAGGGTCGGCAAGAGACCCAGTACTTC. Filled out from reference TRBV5-1 and TRBJ2-5, the complete variable domain reads KAGVTQTPRYLIKTRGQQVTLSCSPISGHRSVSWYQQTPGQGLQFLFEYFSETQRNKGNFPGRFSGRQFSNSRSEMNVSTLELGDSALYLCASSLGIQGRQETQYFGPGTRLLVL.

This clonotype has a count of ten or more. This rearrangement joins TRBV7-9 to TRBJ1-2; D gene unclear. The germline V gene has CDR1 SEHNR and CDR2 FQNEAQ (reference sequence). This CDR3 has 18 residues. Trimming removed 0 bases at V and 6 bases at J, with 23 bases between. Here the CDR3 DNA reads TGTGCCAGCAGCTTAGCTGCCGCCCGTACCCGGGAGAGGAATGGCTACACCTTC. It codes for CASSLAAARTRERNGYTF.

Only a few counts were recorded for this clonotype. This chain uses TRBV21-1 with TRBJ1-1; the DNA was not compared with TRBD1, the D call given in the table. TRBV21-1 is termed a pseudogene. The CDR3 contains 13 residues. Here the CDR3 reads CATLSTGDTEAFF. The DNA for the CDR3 is TGTGCCACTTTGTCTACAGGGGACACTGAAGCTTTCTTT.

This clonotype was seen only a few times. J is TRBJ2-5 and V is TRBV5-1; 12 nucleotides match TRBD2. V shed 4 bases and J 2 bases; nucleotides not matched to a gene: 9. Germline lookup yields CDR1 SGHRS and CDR2 YFSETQ. The CDR3 is 17 amino acids. CDR3 DNA: TGCGCCAGCAGCCAAGGACTAGCGGGGATAAGACAAGAGACCCAGTACTTC. Amino acid sequence: CASSQGLAGIRQETQYF.

This clonotype has a count of ten or more. DNA for the CDR3: TGCAGCGTTCTGAGGAACACTGAAGCTTTCTTT. Translating gives CSVLRNTEAFF. The chain couples TRBV29-1 to TRBJ1-1; D remains unclear. The CDR3 spans 11 residues. Germline-derived CDR1 and CDR2 are SQVTM and ANQGSEA. Trimming took 5 bases from V and 1 from J, leaving 5 bases between them.

This clonotype was detected a few times. V gene TRBV27 combines with J gene TRBJ1-1; weak D call: TRBD1 (6 bases). V was pared by 2 bases and J by 0 bases, with 13 bases between. Germline CDR1 reads MNHEY; CDR2 reads SMNVEV (reference sequence). The CDR3 is made up of 16 amino acids. CDR3 region: CASSLIRGTLNTEAFF. In DNA form, the CDR3 reads TGTGCCAGCAGTTTAATAAGGGGGACCTTGAACACTGAAGCTTTCTTT.

This clonotype showed up just a few times. The J gene is TRBJ1-3, the V gene TRBV12-3 or TRBV12-4, with D hard to call. The CDR3 loop spans 14 amino acids. The V and J ends lost 3 bases and 4 bases respectively, with 10 bases between them. The CDR3 region has the DNA TGTGCCAGCAGTTTTAAGCTGTCCGGAAACACCATATATTTT. Encoded protein: CASSFKLSGNTIYF.